These 15 T cell receptor beta chains share one sample of origin, sequenced in a study of blood T cell repertoires in COVID-19. The data were produced by immunoSEQ multiplex PCR, yet TCRdb's version contains in-frame clones alone and is incomplete. Among over 100,000 clones listed, less than 90% were seen once. The material sequenced was peripheral blood. These receptors all come from an older woman with acute or convalescent COVID-19.

The chain recombines TRBV3-1 (or the pseudogene TRBV3-2) with TRBJ2-3; TRBD1 aligns across 8 bases. The J segment lost 2 bases and the V segment lost 5 bases, leaving 9 bases of the junction unmatched. CDR3 size: 16 residues. CDR1 LGHDT and CDR2 YNNKEL come from the germline V gene (reference sequence). This chain's CDR3 is CASSKYSGGPTDTQYF. CDR3 in DNA: TGTGCCAGCAGCAAATACTCAGGGGGCCCCACAGATACGCAGTATTTT.

The V and J genes are TRBV2 and TRBJ2-7; tentatively, D is TRBD2 (5 bases). Per the germline V gene, CDR1 is SNHLY and CDR2 is FYNNEI. The CDR3 is 15 residues long. Trimming took off 2 bases at V and 2 bases at J, with 13 bases between the two ends. The CDR3 bases are TGTGCCAGCAGTGAAATTAGGACTCCTCCCTACGAGCAGTACTTC. Translating gives CASSEIRTPPYEQYF.

This clone was detected only a few times. This rearrangement joins TRBV6-5 to TRBJ2-2; D is perhaps TRBD1 (6 bases). The CDR3 extends over 14 amino acids. Trimming removed 1 base from V and 9 bases from J, with 12 bases in between. In germline, CDR1 is MNHEY, CDR2 SVGAGI. CDR3 residues: CASSYLAGERELFF. DNA of the CDR3: TGTGCCAGCAGTTACTTGGCAGGGGAGCGGGAGCTGTTTTTT.

This CDR3 is CASSSLAGGSGEQFF. CDR3 DNA: TGTGCCAGCAGCTCGCTAGCGGGAGGGTCAGGGGAGCAGTTCTTC. The rearrangement joins TRBV11-3 to TRBJ2-1; 12 bases match TRBD2. This CDR3 is 15 amino acids long. Germline CDR1 SGHNT, CDR2 YENEEA. J was trimmed by 10 bases and V by 4 bases; bases with no gene match: 8.

The chain couples TRBV5-6 to TRBJ2-3, with 8 positions matching TRBD2. V lost 0 bases to trimming and J lost 2 bases; unmatched junction nucleotides: 5. Germline V gene data show CDR1 as SGHDT and CDR2 as YYEEEE. This CDR3 region has 16 residues. The DNA for the CDR3 is TGTGCCAGCAGCTTGGCTCGGGGGGGCTACACAGATACGCAGTATTTT. It encodes CASSLARGGYTDTQYF.

The gene calls are TRBV28 and TRBJ2-7, with D tentatively TRBD1 (5 bases). V was pared by 4 bases and J by 4 bases, with 17 bases between. The CDR3 spans 15 residues. Germline V gene sequence: CDR1 MDHEN, CDR2 SYDVKM. CDR3 DNA sequence: TGTGCCAGCAGTTCAAAGGGGCCAAACTGGTACGAGCAGTACTTC. Translated: CASSSKGPNWYEQYF.

The gene calls are TRBV11-2 and TRBJ1-2; D may be TRBD1 (5 bases). V was cut by 5 bases and J by 7 bases, with 8 bases left in between. Germline V gives CDR1 SGHAT, CDR2 FQNNGV. The CDR3 totals 11 residues. The CDR3 protein is CASSRGGGYTF. In nucleotides, the CDR3 is TGTGCCAGCAGCAGGGGCGGTGGCTACACCTTC.

The rearrangement joins TRBV4-3 to TRBJ2-7, with a possible D match to TRBD1 (5 bases). Germline V gives CDR1 LGHNA, CDR2 YSLEER. CDR3 length: 13 amino acids. V was pared by 0 bases and J by 5 bases, with 8 bases between. The DNA of the CDR3 is TGCGCCAGCAGCCAAGATTCAGGGAACGAGCAGTACTTC. Amino acids: CASSQDSGNEQYF.

This clone was detected only once. In DNA, the CDR3 is TGTGCCAGTAGTTCCTCGGGGGTTCAGCCCCAGCATTTT. Translation gives CASSSSGVQPQHF. The rearrangement links TRBV19 to TRBJ1-5; the D gene is possibly TRBD1 (5 bases). Germline lookup yields CDR1 LNHDA and CDR2 SQIVND (reference sequence). The CDR3 has 13 residues. The V and J ends lost 5 bases and 6 bases respectively, with 11 bases between them.

The chain is built from TRBV7-9 and TRBJ2-7, with 9 bases that match TRBD1. The CDR3 length is 13 residues. Per the germline V gene, CDR1 is SEHNR and CDR2 is FQNEAQ (reference sequence). Germline trimming cut 8 bases from V and 2 bases from J; bases unmatched to any gene: 4. As DNA, the CDR3 is TGTGCCAGCCAGGGGACAGGGACCTACGAGCAGTACTTC. Its protein product is CASQGTGTYEQYF.

This clone was recorded once. The chain uses TRBV11-3 and TRBJ2-2, with TRBD2 matching 7 bases. V gave up 5 bases and J gave up 4 bases; unmatched junction bases: 1. The CDR3 totals 13 residues. CDR1 SGHNT and CDR2 YENEEA come from the germline V gene. The CDR3 loop reads CASSPGGTGELFF. The CDR3, as DNA: TGTGCCAGCAGCCCGGGGGGCACCGGGGAGCTGTTTTTT.

J is TRBJ1-4 and V is TRBV3-1 (or the pseudogene TRBV3-2); 10 bases fit TRBD1. Germline loops: CDR1 LGHDT, CDR2 YNNKEL (reference sequence). V shed 2 bases and J 6 bases; nucleotides not matched to a gene: 6. CDR3 size: 16 residues. The CDR3 region has the DNA TGTGCCAGCAGCCAAAACCCCGGGACAGGGGATGAAAAACTGTTTTTT. Amino acid sequence: CASSQNPGTGDEKLFF.

The chain joins TRBV28 to TRBJ1-1; weak D call: TRBD1 (5 bases). Per the germline V gene, CDR1 is MDHEN and CDR2 is SYDVKM. CDR3 length equals 14 residues. V dropped 8 bases and J dropped 4 bases, with 17 bases sitting between them. The CDR3 sequence is CASRRGVPFTEAFF. CDR3 coding DNA: TGTGCCAGCCGGCGGGGGGTACCTTTCACTGAAGCTTTCTTT.

The V and J genes are TRBV21-1 and TRBJ2-1; the table's D gene call, TRBD2, was not cross checked with the DNA. TRBV21-1 is a documented pseudogene. The CDR3 loop spans 23 amino acids. CDR3 protein: CASSKASEGERGVPLNLYNEQFF. In DNA form, the CDR3 reads TGTGCCAGCAGCAAAGCGTCGGAGGGGGAGCGGGGGGTCCCTCTGAACCTATACAATGAGCAGTTCTTC.

The chain has TRBV5-1 and TRBJ1-1, with 9 bases that match TRBD1. Germline V CDR1 and CDR2: SGHRS, YFSETQ. Trimming cost V 4 bases and J 4 bases; bases outside gene matches: 5. The CDR3 extends over 14 amino acids. CDR3 in DNA: TGCGCCAGCAGCACTGGACAGGGGTCCACTGAAGCTTTCTTT. Amino acids: CASSTGQGSTEAFF.